The TCR beta chain described here comes from a study of T-cell reconstitution after alpha-beta-depleted transplantation in children. The study's findings and limits: A year had passed since transplant, and T-cell counts and diversity by then came mostly from newly produced T cells. Several hundred expanded graft clones reportedly were the source of alpha-beta T cells about two months after transplant. Recipient T cells and thymic progenitors that survived gave rise to the high TCRbeta diversity observed at day 60 in some patients.

A TCRbeta library incorporating unique molecular identifiers was prepared. Each CDR3 protein gets one entry after TCRdb re-called the PCR reads with MiXCR. The sample yields over 200,000 distinct CDR3 sequences, around 7.7% seen once. There are many counts of this clonotype. The antigen is unknown. This CDR3 is built from 14 residues. With 8 bases removed from V and 6 bases from J, the gap between germline ends came to 17 bases. The receptor's source is a male patient aged 2-9 years who had a stem cell transplant for acute myeloid leukemia, so the T cells may come from the graft donor. J is TRBJ1-3 and V is TRBV12-3 or TRBV12-4; D uncertain. The sample in question was PBMCs, mostly from graft donor cells, obtained 360 days after TCRalphabeta/CD19-depleted stem cell transplant. The CDR3 sequence is CASGQLALANTIYF. For the CDR3, the DNA is TGTGCCAGCGGTCAGCTAGCTCTGGCAAACACCATATATTTT.